The entry below gives a single TCR beta chain sequence along with its context. The sample belongs to a study of beta chain features in type 1 diabetes. cDNA synthesis used the whole RNA isolate, giving expressed TCRB sequences. The repertoire was sequenced with immunoSEQ multiplex PCR; TCRdb's copy has only in-frame clones and lacks some. Of roughly 500,000 clones in the sample, approximately 10% were seen once. V gave up 0 bases and J gave up 5 bases, with 14 bases separating them. The length of the CDR3 is 16 residues. Germline V gives CDR1 MGHRA, CDR2 YSYEKL. This chain links TRBV4-1 with TRBJ2-1, with D possibly TRBD2 on 6 matching bases. The sample consisted of naive CD4+ T cells from blood. This clonotype was obtained from a woman between 18 and 29 years old in good health. As DNA, the CDR3 is TGCGCCAGCAGCCAAGATCACGGGGGAGGAAACAATGAGCAGTTCTTC. It specifies CASSQDHGGGNNEQFF.